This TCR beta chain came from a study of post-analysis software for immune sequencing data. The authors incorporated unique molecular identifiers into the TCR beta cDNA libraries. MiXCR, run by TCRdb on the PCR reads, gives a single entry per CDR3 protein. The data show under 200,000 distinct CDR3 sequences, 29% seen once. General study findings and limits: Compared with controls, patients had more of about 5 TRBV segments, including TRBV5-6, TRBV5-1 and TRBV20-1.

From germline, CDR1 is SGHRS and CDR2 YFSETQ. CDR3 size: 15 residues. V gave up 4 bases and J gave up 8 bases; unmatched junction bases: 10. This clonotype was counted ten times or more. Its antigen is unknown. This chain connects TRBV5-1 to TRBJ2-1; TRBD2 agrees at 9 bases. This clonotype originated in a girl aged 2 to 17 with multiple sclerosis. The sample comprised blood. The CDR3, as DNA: TGCGCCAGCAGCGCCATAGCGGGAGTAAAGGATGAGCAGTTCTTC. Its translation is CASSAIAGVKDEQFF. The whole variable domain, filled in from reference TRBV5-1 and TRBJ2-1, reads KAGVTQTPRYLIKTRGQQVTLSCSPISGHRSVSWYQQTPGQGLQFLFEYFSETQRNKGNFPGRFSGRQFSNSRSEMNVSTLELGDSALYLCASSAIAGVKDEQFFGPGTRLTVL.